The 16 T cell receptor beta chains reported below all come from one sample, sequenced in a study of blood T cell repertoires in COVID-19. Profiling relied on immunoSEQ multiplex PCR, and the TCRdb table lists in-frame clones only, not all of them. The table lists some 140,000 clones, approximately 77% of them singletons. Sequencing was done on a sample of peripheral blood. These receptors all stem from a man of 80 years or more with acute or convalescent COVID-19.

This chain uses TRBV11-2 with TRBJ2-7, with D possibly matching TRBD2 (5 bases). CDR3 length: 13 amino acids. The V end lost 3 bases, the J end lost 1 base, and 7 bases lay between the germline ends. The V gene's germline CDR1 is SGHAT and CDR2 FQNNGV. CDR3 in amino acids: CASSLRASYEQYF. The CDR3 DNA reads TGTGCCAGCAGCTTGAGGGCGTCCTACGAGCAGTACTTC.

This clone was observed a single time. The chain links TRBV5-1 to TRBJ1-6; no clear D gene. The germline gives CDR1 SGHRS, CDR2 YFSETQ. CDR3 length: 15 amino acids. Trimming cost V 4 bases and J 0 bases, with 8 bases left between them. CDR3 DNA: TGCGCCAGCAGCCCCGATAGCTCCTATAATTCACCCCTCCACTTT. It yields the protein CASSPDSSYNSPLHF.

The chain employs TRBV28 and TRBJ2-7; 10 bases are shared with TRBD2. The CDR3 sequence is 13 residues long. Unmatched junction bases numbered 3, after V lost 6 bases and J lost 4 bases. Germline assignment: CDR1 MDHEN and CDR2 SYDVKM. The DNA of the CDR3 is TGTGCCAGCAGACTAGCGGGGTCTTACGAGCAGTACTTC. This sequence encodes CASRLAGSYEQYF. Combining the CDR3 with reference TRBV28 and TRBJ2-7 gives the whole variable domain DVKVTQSSRYLVKRTGEKVFLECVQDMDHENMFWYRQDPGLGLRLIYFSYDVKMKEKGDIPEGYSVSREKKERFSLILESASTNQTSMYLCASRLAGSYEQYFGPGTRLTVT.

The rearrangement uses TRBV3-1 (or the pseudogene TRBV3-2) and TRBJ2-3; D may be TRBD2 (5 bases). Germline CDR1 LGHDT, CDR2 YNNKEL (reference sequence). V was trimmed by 4 bases and J by 6 bases, leaving 14 bases between them. The CDR3 has 14 amino acids. Here the CDR3 DNA reads TGTGCCAGCAGCCCGTATAGCGCCCCCGATACGCAGTATTTT. It codes for CASSPYSAPDTQYF.

This clone was seen a few times. The chain recombines TRBV7-2 with TRBJ2-7, with TRBD2 matching 10 bases. Per the germline V gene, CDR1 is SGHTA and CDR2 is FQGNSA. This CDR3 comprises 13 residues. V was clipped by 6 bases and J by 7 bases; unmatched bases: 6. The CDR3 region is CASRSGGALEQYF. CDR3 in DNA: TGTGCCAGCAGAAGCGGGGGGGCATTGGAGCAGTACTTC.

This clone was recorded only once. V and J are TRBV30 and TRBJ1-1; D remains unclear. The CDR3 totals 13 residues. Trimming shortened V by 2 bases and J by 5 bases, and 12 bases separated the two germline ends. Per the germline V gene, CDR1 is GTSNPN and CDR2 is SVGIG (reference sequence). CDR3 sequence reads: CAWSPHARTEAFF. The CDR3 coding sequence is TGTGCCTGGAGTCCCCACGCCAGGACTGAAGCTTTCTTT.

The V gene is TRBV5-1, the J gene TRBJ2-4, with TRBD1 as a possible D gene (5 bases). The CDR3 has 16 amino acids. V gave up 4 bases and J gave up 0 bases, with 14 bases separating them. Germline V CDR1 and CDR2: SGHRS, YFSETQ. As DNA, the CDR3 is TGCGCCAGCAGCCCCCTCGGACAAATAGCCAAAAACATTCAGTACTTC. This sequence encodes CASSPLGQIAKNIQYF.

This clone was seen a single time. The rearrangement links TRBV4-1 to TRBJ2-3; 10 bases are shared with TRBD1. CDR3 length equals 16 residues. In germline, CDR1 is MGHRA, CDR2 YSYEKL. V was clipped by 4 bases and J by 10 bases; unmatched bases: 14. The CDR3 DNA reads TGCGCCAGCAGCCGGGGGGAGACAGGGGGCGGAGAGCCGCAGTATTTT. This encodes CASSRGETGGGEPQYF.

CDR3 region: CASSLGAGRYGYTF. Here the CDR3 DNA reads TGTGCCAGCAGCTTAGGCGCAGGGAGGTATGGCTACACCTTC. This chain links TRBV7-9 with TRBJ1-2, with D maybe TRBD1 (5 bases). Germline V gene sequence: CDR1 SEHNR, CDR2 FQNEAQ (reference sequence). The CDR3 sequence is 14 residues long. V lost 1 base and J 5 bases, leaving 11 bases between the germline ends.

DNA of the CDR3: TGTGCCAGCACCGGGACTAGCGGCGGCCGGGGGACGCAGTATTTT. Residues: CASTGTSGGRGTQYF. The chain has TRBV6-5 and TRBJ2-3; 11 bases match TRBD2. Trimming removed 7 bases from V and 9 bases from J; junction bases left unmatched: 12. The CDR3 runs 15 residues. CDR1 and CDR2 from the germline V gene are MNHEY and SVGAGI.

This clone was seen repeatedly, ten times or more. The chain carries TRBV10-3 and TRBJ1-6; 7 nucleotides line up with TRBD1. Per the germline V gene, CDR1 is ENHRY and CDR2 is SYGVKD. This CDR3 spans 13 amino acids. The V segment lost 11 bases and the J segment 7 bases; nucleotides outside the gene matches: 8. CDR3 loop: CAAGQAVNSPLHF. In DNA, the CDR3 is TGTGCCGCAGGACAGGCCGTGAATTCACCCCTCCACTTT.

In its sample, this clone ranks as medium-sized (0.01 to 0.1%). The chain joins TRBV7-3 to TRBJ2-2; TRBD2 agrees at 10 bases. The CDR3 covers 16 residues. The germline V gene has CDR1 SGHTA and CDR2 FQGTGA. The V gene end was trimmed by 0 bases and the J gene end by 5 bases; junction bases not matched to a gene: 3. The CDR3 DNA sequence: TGTGCCAGCAGCTTAACTAGCGGGGGGACTACCGGGGAGCTGTTTTTT. Translation: CASSLTSGGTTGELFF.

The chain uses TRBV19 and TRBJ2-7; 9 nucleotides agree with TRBD1. Germline CDR1 and CDR2: LNHDA and SQIVND (reference sequence). This CDR3 spans 16 amino acids. Trimming cost V 5 bases and J 0 bases; bases outside gene matches: 8. The CDR3 region is CASSPRDRASSYEQYF. The CDR3 DNA reads TGTGCCAGTAGTCCCCGGGACAGGGCGAGCTCCTACGAGCAGTACTTC.

This clone occurred once. The chain is built from TRBV6-2 or TRBV6-3 and TRBJ1-1; D remains unclear. In germline, CDR1 is MNHEY, CDR2 SVGEGT. This CDR3 has 14 residues. Trimming pared 6 bases from V and 1 base from J, leaving 12 bases between. DNA of the CDR3: TGTGCCAGCAGCCTGGATGAGGGGAACACTGAAGCTTTCTTT. Translating gives CASSLDEGNTEAFF.

V is TRBV7-2 and J is TRBJ2-7, with 11 bases that match TRBD2. This CDR3 contains 19 residues. Germline loops: CDR1 SGHTA, CDR2 FQGNSA. V lost 2 bases and J lost 4; bases outside the gene matches: 16. This chain's CDR3 is CASSLPQRQTGTSGYEQYF. Here the CDR3 DNA reads TGTGCCAGCAGCTTACCCCAGAGACAGACCGGGACTAGCGGATACGAGCAGTACTTC.

The rearrangement uses TRBV3-1 (or the pseudogene TRBV3-2) and TRBJ2-4; 11 bases map to TRBD2. After removal of 5 bases from V and 6 bases from J, the junction contained 12 bases not matched to a gene. The length of the CDR3 is 17 residues. Germline lookup yields CDR1 LGHDT and CDR2 YNNKEL (reference sequence). The CDR3 DNA reads TGTGCCAGCAGCTCCGGACTAGCGGGCCCCCGGGGAAACATTCAGTACTTC. Translating gives CASSSGLAGPRGNIQYF.